The clone carrying this T cell receptor (beta chain) has only a few counts. Its matching antigen is unknown. The CDR3 extends over 14 amino acids. Germline CDR1 reads SEHNR; CDR2 reads FQNEAQ (reference sequence). V gave up 8 bases and J gave up 7 bases; unmatched junction bases: 9. This sample was taken from a study of cytomegalovirus exposure and HLA in healthy donors. PCR employed 60 Vbeta and 13 Jbeta primers. TCRdb's table, derived via immunoSEQ multiplex PCR, lists solely in-frame clones and lacks some. There are fewer than 200,000 clones in the sample; more than 65% occur only once, and around 1.5% lies in the top ten. Findings and limits, study-wide: Later analysis identified over 15,000 TCR beta sequences associated with HLA alleles, using a false discovery rate threshold of 0.05. Most sequenced TCRs were rare (though some public TCRs occurred in many donors). TCR beta V segments were, for the most part, productive about 87% or about 30% of the time in an earlier analysis.

The clonotype originates from a male donor in good health and CMV-seronegative. The source material was PBMCs. The chain carries TRBV7-9 and TRBJ2-1; TRBD1 aligns across 9 bases. The CDR3 nucleotides read TGTGCCAGCTCGTCCGGGACAGGGTATAATGAGCAGTTCTTC. As protein: CASSSGTGYNEQFF.